These T cell receptor beta chains were read from a single sample in a study of monozygotic twins with cystic fibrosis. Profiled with immunoSEQ multiplex PCR; TCRdb holds only in-frame clones, not every one. The table lists approximately 10,000 clones, almost 85% of them singletons. Sequencing was performed on blood. Receptors were obtained from a man younger than 35 with cystic fibrosis. CDR3s include the opening cysteine and the closing phenylalanine or tryptophan. The D gene is left open where the match is weak. Not every row has a clone size; where given, it reads once, few, many or a size class.

v_gene	abundance	d_gene	j_gene	CDR3aa	CDR3nt
TRBV7-9	once	TRBD1	TRBJ1-6	CASSSTGAASPLHF	TGTGCCAGCAGTTCCACAGGGGCGGCATCACCCCTCCACTTT
TRBV30	NA	NA	TRBJ2-5	CAWSVKETQYF	TGTGCCTGGAGTGTCAAAGAGACCCAGTACTTC
TRBV6-5	NA	TRBD1	TRBJ1-2	CASSYLEGTGLYGYTF	TGTGCCAGCAGTTACCTGGAAGGGACAGGGCTGTATGGCTACACCTTC
TRBV6-5	NA	NA	TRBJ2-7	CASSYSIGRSSYEQYF	TGTGCCAGCAGTTACTCGATAGGGAGGAGCTCCTACGAGCAGTACTTC
TRBV7-9	NA	NA	TRBJ2-5	CASSLGWETQYF	TGTGCCAGCAGCTTAGGGTGGGAGACCCAGTACTTC
TRBV4-3	once	TRBD1	TRBJ2-1	CASSQDWDPGQGADEQFF	TGCGCCAGCAGCCAAGATTGGGATCCGGGACAGGGGGCGGATGAGCAGTTCTTC
TRBV2	NA	NA	TRBJ1-2	CASSREVYGYTF	TGTGCCAGCAGTAGAGAGGTCTATGGCTACACCTTC
TRBV12-2	NA	NA	TRBJ2-6	CASRWLATQSRANVLTF	TGTGCAAGTCGCTGGTTAGCCACACAAAGTCGGGCCAACGTCCTGACTTTC
TRBV18	NA	NA	TRBJ1-5	CASSAVLDQPQHF	TGTGCCAGCTCAGCCGTCTTAGATCAGCCCCAGCATTTT
TRBV5-4	NA	TRBD2	TRBJ2-7	CASSFAGGRAYEQYF	TGTGCCAGCAGCTTTGCGGGGGGCCGTGCCTACGAGCAGTACTTC
TRBV19	NA	NA	TRBJ2-1	CASSIDRVDEQFF	TGTGCCAGTAGTATAGACAGGGTCGATGAGCAGTTCTTC
TRBV9	NA	NA	TRBJ1-4	CASRKGDTGNEKLFF	TGTGCCAGCAGAAAGGGGGACACTGGTAATGAAAAACTGTTTTTT
TRBV30	few	NA	TRBJ1-4	CAWSPVATNEKLFF	TGTGCCTGGAGTCCAGTAGCAACTAATGAAAAACTGTTTTTT
TRBV2	NA	NA	TRBJ2-1	CASKGALGGPYNEQFF	TGTGCCAGCAAGGGGGCGTTGGGGGGCCCATACAATGAGCAGTTCTTC
TRBV5-4	NA	TRBD1	TRBJ2-5	CASSPDRAETQYF	TGTGCCAGCAGCCCAGACAGGGCCGAGACCCAGTACTTC
TRBV11-2	NA	NA	TRBJ1-2	CASSSPRWANYGYTF	TGTGCCAGCAGCTCGCCCCGCTGGGCTAACTATGGCTACACCTTC
TRBV27	NA	NA	TRBJ2-7	CASSLIGGRSYEQYF	TGTGCCAGCAGTTTAATCGGGGGTAGATCCTACGAGCAGTACTTC
TRBV5-5	NA	NA	TRBJ2-2	CASSLVPHQEAGELFF	TGTGCCAGCAGCTTGGTGCCACACCAAGAGGCCGGGGAGCTGTTTTTT
TRBV5-1	NA	NA	TRBJ1-2	CASSFSDYGYTF	TGCGCCAGCAGCTTCTCGGACTATGGCTACACCTTC
TRBV30	NA	NA	TRBJ1-2	CAWSGTDSYGYTF	TGTGCCTGGAGTGGGACAGATTCCTATGGCTACACCTTC
TRBV14	NA	NA	TRBJ2-3	CASSHLGLAGNTQYF	TGTGCCAGCAGCCATCTGGGACTGGCGGGGAATACGCAGTATTTT
TRBV7-3	NA	NA	TRBJ2-1	CASSLDVFLGARSYNEQFF	TGTGCCAGCAGCTTGGATGTGTTTTTGGGGGCACGCTCCTACAATGAGCAGTTCTTC
TRBV7-2	NA	NA	TRBJ1-3	CASSLAAGRSAGNTIYF	TGTGCCAGCAGCTTAGCGGCAGGTCGATCAGCTGGAAACACCATATATTTT
TRBV29-1	NA	TRBD1	TRBJ2-5	CSVPKGAGAETQYF	TGCAGCGTTCCAAAGGGGGCAGGGGCCGAGACCCAGTACTTC
TRBV5-1	NA	NA	TRBJ2-7	CASSLEGYLYEQYF	TGCGCCAGCAGCTTGGAGGGTTATTTGTACGAGCAGTACTTC
TRBV5-6	once	NA	TRBJ2-7	CASSLPPVNSEQYF	TGTGCCAGCAGCTTGCCCCCTGTGAACTCCGAGCAGTACTTC
TRBV6-4	NA	NA	TRBJ2-2	CASSDGRNTGELFF	TGTGCCAGCAGTGACGGACGGAACACCGGGGAGCTGTTTTTT
TRBV29-1	NA	NA	TRBJ1-2	CSVEGGVNYGYTF	TGCAGCGTTGAGGGGGGGGTTAACTATGGCTACACCTTC
TRBV11-2	NA	TRBD1	TRBJ1-3	CASSLAGQYTIYF	TGTGCCAGCAGCTTAGCGGGACAGTACACCATATATTTT
TRBV28	NA	NA	TRBJ2-7	CASSFSGALYEQYF	TGTGCCAGCAGTTTCTCGGGAGCTTTATACGAGCAGTACTTC
TRBV5-6	NA	NA	TRBJ1-5	CASSLGGSLYSNQPQHF	TGTGCCAGCAGCTTGGGGGGCAGCCTTTATAGCAATCAGCCCCAGCATTTT
TRBV7-2	NA	NA	TRBJ2-7	CASSSLPGRYPDATYEQYF	TGTGCCAGCAGCTCCCTACCGGGACGATACCCGGACGCTACCTACGAGCAGTACTTC
TRBV29-1	NA	NA	TRBJ2-7	CSVVGHGSYEQYF	TGCAGCGTTGTAGGGCACGGTTCCTACGAGCAGTACTTC
TRBV6-1	NA	NA	TRBJ2-1	CASIKGGQSYNEQFF	TGTGCCAGCATTAAGGGGGGACAGAGCTACAATGAGCAGTTCTTC
TRBV5-6	once	NA	TRBJ2-1	CASSLGPTPYNEQFF	TGTGCCAGCAGCTTGGGGCCGACTCCCTACAATGAGCAGTTCTTC
TRBV5-1	NA	NA	TRBJ1-3	CASSSDLGNTIYF	TGCGCCAGCAGCTCAGACCTAGGAAACACCATATATTTT
TRBV9	NA	NA	TRBJ1-1	CASSVGHRNTEAFF	TGTGCCAGCAGCGTAGGACACCGGAACACTGAAGCTTTCTTT
TRBV7-6	few	TRBD1	TRBJ1-1	CASSPFGQGEAFF	TGTGCCAGCAGCCCGTTTGGACAGGGCGAAGCTTTCTTT
TRBV28	NA	TRBD1	TRBJ1-6	CASSSRTGLNSPLHF	TGTGCCAGCAGTTCCAGGACAGGGCTGAATTCACCCCTCCACTTT
TRBV15	NA	NA	TRBJ2-2	CATSKDPYRTLNTGELFF	TGTGCCACCAGCAAAGACCCTTATCGGACACTGAACACCGGGGAGCTGTTTTTT
TRBV18	NA	NA	TRBJ2-2	CASSLKGPGRSNTGELFF	TGTGCCAGCTCACTTAAGGGCCCAGGGCGTTCGAACACCGGGGAGCTGTTTTTT
TRBV7-3	NA	TRBD2	TRBJ2-5	CASSNPGSGGETQYF	TGTGCCAGCAGCAATCCGGGGAGCGGGGGAGAGACCCAGTACTTC
TRBV6-5	NA	NA	TRBJ2-3	CASSYGNTQYF	TGTGCCAGCAGTTATGGAAATACGCAGTATTTT
TRBV6-1	NA	NA	TRBJ2-7	CASSEAWAGAGYEQYF	TGTGCCAGCAGTGAAGCTTGGGCAGGGGCGGGTTACGAGCAGTACTTC
TRBV2	NA	NA	TRBJ1-5	CASSDLGSNQPQHF	TGTGCCAGCAGTGATTTAGGGAGCAATCAGCCCCAGCATTTT
TRBV5-1	NA	TRBD2	TRBJ2-2	CASSLGLAGPGELFF	TGCGCCAGCAGCTTGGGACTAGCGGGTCCCGGGGAGCTGTTTTTT
TRBV5-8	NA	NA	TRBJ1-1	CASSTLTSEAFF	TGTGCCAGCAGCACCTTGACCAGCGAAGCTTTCTTT
TRBV27	once	NA	TRBJ1-3	CASGIRPIGNTIYF	TGTGCCTCGGGTATACGGCCCATTGGAAACACCATATATTTT
TRBV11-1	NA	TRBD1	TRBJ1-4	CASSYQGATNEKLFF	TGTGCCAGCAGCTATCAGGGGGCAACTAATGAAAAACTGTTTTTT
TRBV2	NA	TRBD2	TRBJ2-7	CASSEVELAVTVWEQYF	TGTGCCAGCAGTGAAGTAGAGCTAGCGGTAACAGTATGGGAGCAGTACTTC
TRBV6-5	NA	NA	TRBJ1-3	CASRTASGNTIYF	TGTGCCAGCAGGACAGCCTCTGGAAACACCATATATTTT
TRBV18	NA	NA	TRBJ1-4	CASSPPGAYSNEKLFF	TGTGCCAGCTCACCACCGGGGGCGTACTCTAATGAAAAACTGTTTTTT
TRBV7-8	NA	NA	TRBJ1-3	CASSLGSSGNTIYF	TGTGCCAGCAGCTTGGGAAGCTCTGGAAACACCATATATTTT
TRBV27	NA	NA	TRBJ1-1	CASSWSGSTNTEAFF	TGTGCCAGCAGTTGGTCGGGGTCAACGAACACTGAAGCTTTCTTT
TRBV7-9	NA	NA	TRBJ1-3	CASSFGGPGNTIYF	TGTGCCAGCAGCTTCGGGGGGCCTGGAAACACCATATATTTT
TRBV4-1	few	TRBD2	TRBJ2-7	CASSPGTSGYEQYF	TGCGCCAGCAGCCCGGGGACTAGCGGCTACGAGCAGTACTTC
TRBV7-2	NA	TRBD1	TRBJ2-5	CASSFDRGYQETQYF	TGTGCCAGCAGCTTTGACAGGGGGTACCAAGAGACCCAGTACTTC
TRBV30	once	TRBD2	TRBJ2-2	CAWSEGLAFGELFF	TGTGCCTGGAGCGAGGGACTAGCCTTCGGGGAGCTGTTTTTT
TRBV19	NA	NA	TRBJ2-6	CASTPATNVLTF	TGTGCCAGTACCCCAGCCACCAACGTCCTGACTTTC